These 21 T cell receptor beta chains came from one sample sequenced in a study of shared clonotypes between healthy human individuals. The repertoire was sequenced with immunoSEQ multiplex PCR; TCRdb's copy has only in-frame clones and lacks some. The sample yields approximately 500,000 clones, approximately 85% seen once. The sequencing input was PBMCs. The source of these receptors is a woman aged 40 to 55 in good health. Some clones in this sample may be carry-over from other donors' samples.

V and J are TRBV7-9 and TRBJ2-1, with D uncertain. V was pared by 2 bases and J by 5 bases, with 7 bases between. This CDR3 comprises 13 residues. The germline V gene encodes CDR1 SEHNR and CDR2 FQNEAQ (reference sequence). The CDR3 here is CASSLSRDNEQFF. CDR3 in DNA: TGTGCCAGCAGCTTAAGTAGGGACAATGAGCAGTTCTTC.

The chain links TRBV15 to TRBJ2-1; tentative D call: TRBD2 (6 bases). Germline lookup yields CDR1 LNHNV and CDR2 YYDKDF (reference sequence). Between the trimmed V and J ends, which lost 7 bases and 0 bases, there was a span of 16 bases. There are 16 residues in the CDR3. DNA for the CDR3: TGTGCCACCACTAAGGCGCGGGGTCGCTCCTACAATGAGCAGTTCTTC. It yields the protein CATTKARGRSYNEQFF.

In the case of this clone: Other nucleotide sequences in the sample specify the same CDR3. The chain uses TRBV18 and TRBJ1-1; D uncertain. From germline, CDR1 is KGHSH and CDR2 LQKENI. The CDR3 has 14 residues. V was pared by 1 base and J by 1 base, with 7 bases between. Here the CDR3 DNA reads TGTGCCAGCTCACCACGGAGGGAGAACACTGAAGCTTTCTTT. Translation: CASSPRRENTEAFF.

V gene TRBV28 combines with J gene TRBJ2-5; 7 bases match TRBD1. With the DNA end fitting TRBJ2-7 better, the J assignment may be wrong. The CDR3 spans 15 residues. Germline V gene data show CDR1 as MDHEN and CDR2 as SYDVKM. CDR3 residues: CASSQIPGGRYEQYF. In DNA form, the CDR3 reads TGTGCCAGCAGTCAAATACCAGGGGGAAGGTACGAGCAGTACTTC.

The CDR3 nucleotides are TGTGCCACTGCGGCGGGACGGGAGACCCAGTACTTC. Its translation: CATAAGRETQYF. This chain links TRBV9 with TRBJ2-5; D possibly corresponds to TRBD2 (6 bases). The CDR3 loop spans 12 amino acids. Germline V gene data show CDR1 as SGDLS and CDR2 as YYNGEE. V was pared by 9 bases and J by 5 bases, with 14 bases between.

The J gene is TRBJ2-1, the V gene TRBV6-4; D ambiguous. V was cut by 0 bases and J by 10 bases, with 7 bases left in between. The CDR3 is 12 amino acids. Germline lookup yields CDR1 MRHNA and CDR2 SNTAGT. In DNA, the CDR3 is TGTGCCAGCAGTGACTCTTACCAGGAGCAGTTCTTC. Protein product: CASSDSYQEQFF.

This clone was found a few times. The chain joins TRBV11-3 to TRBJ2-2; a possible D gene is TRBD2 (6 bases). V lost 3 bases and J lost 7, with 6 bases in between. From germline, CDR1 is SGHNT and CDR2 YENEEA. The length of the CDR3 is 12 residues. The CDR3 coding sequence is TGTGCCAGCAGCTTGACTAGCGGGGAGCTGTTTTTT. Translating gives CASSLTSGELFF.

The chain recombines TRBV28 with TRBJ1-3; D possibly corresponds to TRBD1 (5 bases). This CDR3 spans 15 amino acids. Per germline, CDR1 MDHEN and CDR2 SYDVKM. Trimming left V 2 bases short and J 4 bases short, with 12 bases between. The CDR3 sequence is CASSLRGGGGNTIYF. As DNA, the CDR3 is TGTGCCAGCAGTTTACGTGGGGGGGGAGGAAACACCATATATTTT.

The chain uses TRBV7-2 and TRBJ1-3; D remains ambiguous. The V and J ends lost 1 base and 2 bases respectively, with 9 bases between them. This CDR3 contains 15 residues. CDR1 is SGHTA and CDR2 is FQGNSA in the germline V gene. The chain's CDR3 is CASSLGKGPGNTIYF. In DNA, the CDR3 is TGTGCCAGCAGCTTAGGAAAAGGGCCTGGAAACACCATATATTTT.

The V call is TRBV29-1, the J call TRBJ2-5; no firm D call. V was clipped by 4 bases and J by 4 bases, with 10 bases between them. The CDR3 spans 12 residues. CDR1 SQVTM and CDR2 ANQGSEA come from the germline V gene. The DNA for the CDR3 is TGCAGCGTTGGTCCCTCGGGAGAGACCCAGTACTTC. Translating gives CSVGPSGETQYF.

The chain links TRBV30 to TRBJ1-4; D is unclear. The CDR3 extends over 13 amino acids. Per germline, CDR1 GTSNPN and CDR2 SVGIG (reference sequence). Deletions cut 4 bases from V and 5 bases from J, with 11 bases between. The CDR3 DNA sequence: TGTGCCTGGACCCCCGGCTCGAATGAAAAACTGTTTTTT. It yields the protein CAWTPGSNEKLFF.

In the case of this clone: At one end the junction does not follow the germline gene, possibly because of a read error. The rearrangement links TRBV7-7 to TRBJ2-2; D unclear. Looked up from germline, CDR1 is SSHAT and CDR2 is FNYEAQ (reference sequence). The CDR3 loop spans 13 amino acids. CDR3 in amino acids: CASSLRAAGELFF. The CDR3 DNA sequence: TGTGCTAGCAGCTTAAGGGCGGCCGGGGAGCTGTTTTTT.

This clone was seen repeatedly, ten times or more. V and J are TRBV5-6 and TRBJ1-4, with D maybe TRBD1 (6 bases). V lost 5 bases and J lost 0, with 11 bases in between. This CDR3 contains 15 residues. The V gene's germline CDR1 is SGHDT and CDR2 YYEEEE. DNA of the CDR3: TGTGCCAGCAGTTCTGGGACACCAACTAATGAAAAACTGTTTTTT. Translating it yields CASSSGTPTNEKLFF.

The chain carries TRBV30 and TRBJ2-7; 8 bases are a match to TRBD2. The CDR3 is 13 residues long. The ends lost 3 bases at V and 6 bases at J; junction bases unmatched: 7. CDR1 and CDR2 from the germline V gene are GTSNPN and SVGIG (reference sequence). This CDR3 is CAWSGREDSEQYF. The CDR3 DNA is TGTGCCTGGAGCGGGCGGGAGGACTCCGAGCAGTACTTC.

The chain joins TRBV29-1 to TRBJ1-4; D possibly corresponds to TRBD1 (6 bases). Germline V gene lookup returns CDR1 SQVTM and CDR2 ANQGSEA. CDR3 length: 16 amino acids. The V end was cut by 7 bases, the J end by 4 bases, with 22 bases between. CDR3 in amino acids: CSASLGAWGLNEKLFF. Here the CDR3 DNA reads TGCAGCGCCTCTTTAGGGGCGTGGGGGCTTAATGAAAAACTGTTTTTT.

The chain employs TRBV6-5 and TRBJ2-1, with D tentatively TRBD2 (7 bases). Per germline, CDR1 MNHEY and CDR2 SVGAGI. The CDR3 loop spans 11 amino acids. V was trimmed by 1 base and J by 14 bases, leaving 9 bases between them. The CDR3 sequence: CASSYWGGEFF. As DNA, the CDR3 is TGTGCCAGCAGTTACTGGGGGGGCGAGTTCTTC.

V usage is TRBV27 and J usage is TRBJ2-7, with 7 bases matching TRBD1. Germline lookup yields CDR1 MNHEY and CDR2 SMNVEV (reference sequence). This CDR3 comprises 13 residues. V dropped 5 bases and J dropped 4; count of bases not matched to a gene: 5. CDR3 sequence reads: CASSRQGRYEQYF. CDR3 bases: TGTGCCAGCAGTCGACAGGGTCGATACGAGCAGTACTTC.

The chain is built from TRBV4-1 and TRBJ2-7; 13 positions match TRBD2. Trimming cost V 1 base and J 3 bases; bases outside gene matches: 9. In germline, CDR1 is MGHRA, CDR2 YSYEKL. The CDR3 loop spans 18 amino acids. The CDR3 sequence is CASSQGMLRTSGSYEQYF. CDR3 bases: TGCGCCAGCAGCCAAGGTATGTTGAGGACTAGCGGGAGCTACGAGCAGTACTTC.

The chain has TRBV19 and TRBJ1-5; D is unresolved. Trimming cost V 3 bases and J 0 bases, with 12 bases left between them. The CDR3 covers 16 residues. Germline V gene sequence: CDR1 LNHDA, CDR2 SQIVND (reference sequence). CDR3: CASSISAVNSNQPQHF. The CDR3 DNA reads as TGTGCCAGTAGTATCTCGGCCGTCAATAGCAATCAGCCCCAGCATTTT.

The rearrangement uses TRBV6-5 and TRBJ2-7, with D unresolved. The CDR3 has 15 amino acids. Trimming took off 0 bases at V and 5 bases at J, with 14 bases between the two ends. Germline-derived CDR1 and CDR2 are MNHEY and SVGAGI. The DNA for the CDR3 is TGTGCCAGCAGTTACTCGATAGGTTGGTCGGACGAGCAGTACTTC. It is translated as CASSYSIGWSDEQYF.

This chain uses TRBV19 with TRBJ1-5; no clear D. This CDR3 has 15 amino acids. Germline loops: CDR1 LNHDA, CDR2 SQIVND (reference sequence). Trimming took off 2 bases at V and 0 bases at J, with 8 bases between the two ends. The CDR3 nucleotides are TGTGCCAGTAGTATAACTGGGGATAGCAATCAGCCCCAGCATTTT. This translates into CASSITGDSNQPQHF.